Reported below is one TCR beta chain. The antigen is unknown. Germline CDR1 is SGHAT and CDR2 is FQNNGV. The CDR3 covers 15 residues. This sample is part of a study of shared clonotypes between healthy human individuals. Subsets obtained from CD4+ cells comprised CD45RA+ naive and CD45RA-negative memory cells. General study findings and limits: The donor pool, a small one, limited the genetic and exposure-history diversity represented.

Clones were sequenced by immunoSEQ multiplex PCR, and TCRdb holds only the in-frame ones, with some missing. There are around 1,000,000 clones in the sample; about 80% occur only once, and more than 0.85% lies in the top ten. The chain links TRBV11-2 to TRBJ2-5; possible D gene TRBD2, 6 bases. The DNA end is more similar to TRBJ2-7, so the J call may be wrong. The clonotype comes from a young man in good health. Some clones in this sample may be carry-over from other donors' samples. The sequencing sample was made of memory CD4+ T cells from PBMCs. The sample's subset: CD45RA-negative fraction. The CDR3 bases are TGTGCCAGCAGCTTAGTTACGGGGGATCCCTACGAGCAGTACTTC. This sequence encodes CASSLVTGDPYEQYF.